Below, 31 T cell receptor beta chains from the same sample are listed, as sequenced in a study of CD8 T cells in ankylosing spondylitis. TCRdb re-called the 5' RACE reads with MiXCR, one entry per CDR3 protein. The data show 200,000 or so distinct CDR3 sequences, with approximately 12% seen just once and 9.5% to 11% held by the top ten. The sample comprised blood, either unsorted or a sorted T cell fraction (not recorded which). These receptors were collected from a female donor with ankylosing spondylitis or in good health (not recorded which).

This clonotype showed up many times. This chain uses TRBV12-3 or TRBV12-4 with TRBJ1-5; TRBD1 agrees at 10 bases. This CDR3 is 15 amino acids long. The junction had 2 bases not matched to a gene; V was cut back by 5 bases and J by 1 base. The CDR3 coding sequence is TGTGCCAGCAGTGCGACAGGGGGCAGCAATCAGCCCCAGCATTTT. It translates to CASSATGGSNQPQHF.

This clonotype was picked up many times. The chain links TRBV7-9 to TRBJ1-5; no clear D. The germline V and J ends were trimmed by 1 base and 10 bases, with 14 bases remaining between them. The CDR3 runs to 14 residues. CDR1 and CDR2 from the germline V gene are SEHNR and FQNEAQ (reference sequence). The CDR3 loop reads CASSLEGPTSPQHF. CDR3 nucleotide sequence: TGTGCCAGCAGCTTAGAGGGCCCCACAAGTCCCCAGCATTTT. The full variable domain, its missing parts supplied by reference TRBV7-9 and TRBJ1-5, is DTGVSQNPRHKITKRGQNVTFRCDPISEHNRLYWYRQTLGQGPEFLTYFQNEAQLEKSRLLSDRFSAERPKGSFSTLEIQRTEQGDSAMYLCASSLEGPTSPQHFGDGTRLSIL.

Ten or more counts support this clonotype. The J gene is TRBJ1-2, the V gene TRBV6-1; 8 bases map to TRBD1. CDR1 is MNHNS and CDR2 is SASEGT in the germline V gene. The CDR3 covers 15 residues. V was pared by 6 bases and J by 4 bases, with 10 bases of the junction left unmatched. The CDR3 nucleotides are TGTGCCAGCAGCCCCCGGGACAGGATGGGCTATGGCTACACCTTC. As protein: CASSPRDRMGYGYTF.

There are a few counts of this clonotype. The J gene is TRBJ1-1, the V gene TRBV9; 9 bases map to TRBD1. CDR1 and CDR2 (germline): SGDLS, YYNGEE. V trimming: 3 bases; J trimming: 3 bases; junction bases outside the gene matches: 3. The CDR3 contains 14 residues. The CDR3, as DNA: TGTGCCAGCAGCGCCTGGACAGGGGACACTGAAGCTTTCTTT. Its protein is CASSAWTGDTEAFF. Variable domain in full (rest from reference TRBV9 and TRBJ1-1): DSGVTQTPKHLITATGQRVTLRCSPRSGDLSVYWYQQSLDQGLQFLIQYYNGEERAKGNILERFSAQQFPDLHSELNLSSLELGDSALYFCASSAWTGDTEAFFGQGTRLTVV.

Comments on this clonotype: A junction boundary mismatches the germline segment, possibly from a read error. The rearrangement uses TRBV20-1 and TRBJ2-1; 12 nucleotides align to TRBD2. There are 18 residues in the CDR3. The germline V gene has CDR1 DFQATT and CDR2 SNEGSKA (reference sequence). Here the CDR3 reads CCANTGTSGFGGRGEQFF. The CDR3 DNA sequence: TGCTGTGCAAACACCGGGACTAGCGGGTTCGGCGGCCGGGGTGAGCAGTTCTTC.

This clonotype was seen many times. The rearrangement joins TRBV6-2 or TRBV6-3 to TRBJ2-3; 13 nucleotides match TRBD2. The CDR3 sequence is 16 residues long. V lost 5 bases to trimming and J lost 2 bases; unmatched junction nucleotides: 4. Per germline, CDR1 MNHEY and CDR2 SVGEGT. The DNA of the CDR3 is TGTGCCAGCAGTGGAACTAGCGGGAGGGCCACAGATACGCAGTATTTT. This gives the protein CASSGTSGRATDTQYF.

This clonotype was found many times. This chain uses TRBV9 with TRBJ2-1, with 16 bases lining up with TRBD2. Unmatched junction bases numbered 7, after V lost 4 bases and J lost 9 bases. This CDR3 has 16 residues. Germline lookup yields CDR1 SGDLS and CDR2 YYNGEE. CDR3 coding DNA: TGTGCCAGCAGCAAAGGGACTAGCGGGAGGGGGGCTGAGCAGTTCTTC. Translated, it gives CASSKGTSGRGAEQFF.

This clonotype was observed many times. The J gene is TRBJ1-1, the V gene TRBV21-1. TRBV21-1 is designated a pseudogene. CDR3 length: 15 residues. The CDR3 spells CASSKETRGNTEAFF. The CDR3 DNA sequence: TGTGCCAGCAGCAAAGAGACACGAGGGAACACTGAAGCTTTCTTT.

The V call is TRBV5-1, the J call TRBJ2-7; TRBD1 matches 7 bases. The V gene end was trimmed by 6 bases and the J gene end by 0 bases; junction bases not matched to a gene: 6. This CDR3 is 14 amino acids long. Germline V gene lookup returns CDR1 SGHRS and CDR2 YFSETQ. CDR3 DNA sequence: TGCGCCAGCATGAGGGGGCCAAGCTCCTACGAGCAGTACTTC. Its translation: CASMRGPSSYEQYF.

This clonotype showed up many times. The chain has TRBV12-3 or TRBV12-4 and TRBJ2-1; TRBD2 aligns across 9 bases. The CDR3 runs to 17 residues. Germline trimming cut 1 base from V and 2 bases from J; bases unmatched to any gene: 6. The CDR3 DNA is TGTGCCAGCAGTTTAGTAGCTAGCGGGAAGACCTACAATGAGCAGTTCTTC. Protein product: CASSLVASGKTYNEQFF.

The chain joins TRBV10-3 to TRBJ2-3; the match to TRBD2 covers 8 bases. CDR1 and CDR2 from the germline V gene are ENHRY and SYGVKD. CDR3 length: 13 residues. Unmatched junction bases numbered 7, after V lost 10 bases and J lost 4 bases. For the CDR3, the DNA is TGTGCCACCCGGGGGGGGAGCGCAGATACGCAGTATTTT. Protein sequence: CATRGGSADTQYF.

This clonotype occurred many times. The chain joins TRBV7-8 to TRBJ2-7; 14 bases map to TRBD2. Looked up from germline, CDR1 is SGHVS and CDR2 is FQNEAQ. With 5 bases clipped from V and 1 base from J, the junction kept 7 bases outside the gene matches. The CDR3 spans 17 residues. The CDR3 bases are TGTGCCAGCAGCGACGGACTAGCGGGAGGTTGGTCCTACGAGCAGTACTTC. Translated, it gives CASSDGLAGGWSYEQYF. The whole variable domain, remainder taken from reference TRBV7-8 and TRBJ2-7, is GAGVSQSPRYKVAKRGQDVALRCDPISGHVSLFWYQQALGQGPEFLTYFQNEAQLDKSGLPSDRFFAERPEGSVSTLKIQRTQQEDSAVYLCASSDGLAGGWSYEQYFGPGTRLTVT.

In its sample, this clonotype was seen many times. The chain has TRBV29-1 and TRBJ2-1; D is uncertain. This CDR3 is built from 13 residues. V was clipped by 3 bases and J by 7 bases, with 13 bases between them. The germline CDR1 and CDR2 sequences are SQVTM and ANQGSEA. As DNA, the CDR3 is TGCAGCGTTGATGGCCAAACGGTTAATGAGCAGTTCTTC. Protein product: CSVDGQTVNEQFF.

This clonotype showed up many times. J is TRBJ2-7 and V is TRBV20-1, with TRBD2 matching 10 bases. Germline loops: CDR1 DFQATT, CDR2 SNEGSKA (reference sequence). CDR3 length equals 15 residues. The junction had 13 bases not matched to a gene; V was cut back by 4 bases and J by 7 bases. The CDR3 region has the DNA TGCAGTGCTACGACCGGGACTAGCGTGGTAGAAGAGCAGTACTTC. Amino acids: CSATTGTSVVEEQYF.

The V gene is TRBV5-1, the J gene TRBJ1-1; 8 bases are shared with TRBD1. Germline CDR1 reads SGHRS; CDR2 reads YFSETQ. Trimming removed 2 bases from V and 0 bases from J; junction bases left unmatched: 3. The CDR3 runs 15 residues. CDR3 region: CASSFRDRMNTEAFF. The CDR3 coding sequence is TGCGCCAGCAGCTTTCGGGACAGGATGAACACTGAAGCTTTCTTT.

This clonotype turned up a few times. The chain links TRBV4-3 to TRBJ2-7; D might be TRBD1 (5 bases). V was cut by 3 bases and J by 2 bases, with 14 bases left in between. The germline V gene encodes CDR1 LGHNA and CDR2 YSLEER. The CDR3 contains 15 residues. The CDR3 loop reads CASSHSQGETYEQYF. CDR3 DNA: TGCGCCAGCAGCCATAGCCAGGGTGAAACCTACGAGCAGTACTTC.

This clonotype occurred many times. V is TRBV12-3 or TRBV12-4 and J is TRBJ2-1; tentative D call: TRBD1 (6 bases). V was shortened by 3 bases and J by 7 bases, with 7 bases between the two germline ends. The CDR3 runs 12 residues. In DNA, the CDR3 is TGTGCCAGCAGTTTTAGGGGGAATGAGCAGTTCTTC. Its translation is CASSFRGNEQFF.

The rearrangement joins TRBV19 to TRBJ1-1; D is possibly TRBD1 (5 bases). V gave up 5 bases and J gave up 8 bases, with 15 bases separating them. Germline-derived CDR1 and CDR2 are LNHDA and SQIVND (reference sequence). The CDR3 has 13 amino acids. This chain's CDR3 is CASSPVGGLEAFF. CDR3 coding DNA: TGTGCCAGTAGTCCGGTGGGGGGTTTGGAAGCTTTCTTT. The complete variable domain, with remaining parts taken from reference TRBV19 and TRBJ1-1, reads DGGITQSPKYLFRKEGQNVTLSCEQNLNHDAMYWYRQDPGQGLRLIYYSQIVNDFQKGDIAEGYSVSREKKESFPLTVTSAQKNPTAFYLCASSPVGGLEAFFGQGTRLTVV.

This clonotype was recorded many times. CDR3 region: CASSFGTGEASEAFF. CDR3 DNA sequence: TGCGCCAGCAGCTTTGGGACAGGGGAAGCTTCTGAAGCTTTCTTT. This rearrangement joins TRBV5-1 to TRBJ1-1, with 10 bases aligning to TRBD1. This CDR3 is built from 15 residues. The V segment lost 2 bases and the J segment 6 bases; nucleotides outside the gene matches: 7. Looked up from germline, CDR1 is SGHRS and CDR2 is YFSETQ.

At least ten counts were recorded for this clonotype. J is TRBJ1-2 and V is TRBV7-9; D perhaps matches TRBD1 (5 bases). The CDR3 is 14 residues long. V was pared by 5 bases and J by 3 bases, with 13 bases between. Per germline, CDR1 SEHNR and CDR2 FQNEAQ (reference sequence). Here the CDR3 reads CASSPSGTHYGYTF. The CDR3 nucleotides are TGTGCCAGCAGCCCATCCGGGACCCACTATGGCTACACCTTC.

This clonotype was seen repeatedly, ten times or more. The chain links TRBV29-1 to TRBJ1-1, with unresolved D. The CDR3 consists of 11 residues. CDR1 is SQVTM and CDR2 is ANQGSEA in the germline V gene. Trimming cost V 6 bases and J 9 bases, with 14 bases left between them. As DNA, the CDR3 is TGCAGCGTCGACGACAACCCTAAAGCTTTCTTT. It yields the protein CSVDDNPKAFF.

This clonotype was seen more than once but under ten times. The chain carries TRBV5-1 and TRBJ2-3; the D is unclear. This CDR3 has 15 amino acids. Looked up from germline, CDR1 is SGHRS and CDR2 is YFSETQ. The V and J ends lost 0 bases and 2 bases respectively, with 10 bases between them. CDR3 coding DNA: TGCGCCAGCAGCTTGGGGACCCCTCACACAGATACGCAGTATTTT. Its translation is CASSLGTPHTDTQYF.

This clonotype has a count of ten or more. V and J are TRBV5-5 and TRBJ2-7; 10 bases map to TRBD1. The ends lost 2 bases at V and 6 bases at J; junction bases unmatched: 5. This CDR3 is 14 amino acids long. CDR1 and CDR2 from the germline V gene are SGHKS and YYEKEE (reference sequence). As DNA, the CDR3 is TGTGCCAGCAGCTTCGAGGGACAGGGGATCGAGCAGTACTTC. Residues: CASSFEGQGIEQYF.

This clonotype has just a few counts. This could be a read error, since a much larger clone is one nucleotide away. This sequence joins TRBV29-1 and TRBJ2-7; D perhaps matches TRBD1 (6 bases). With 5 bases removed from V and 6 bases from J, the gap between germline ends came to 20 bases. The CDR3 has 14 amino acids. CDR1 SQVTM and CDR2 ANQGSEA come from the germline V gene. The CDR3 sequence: CSVPRGADGVEQYV. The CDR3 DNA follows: TGCAGCGTTCCCAGGGGTGCGGACGGCGTCGAGCAGTACGTC.

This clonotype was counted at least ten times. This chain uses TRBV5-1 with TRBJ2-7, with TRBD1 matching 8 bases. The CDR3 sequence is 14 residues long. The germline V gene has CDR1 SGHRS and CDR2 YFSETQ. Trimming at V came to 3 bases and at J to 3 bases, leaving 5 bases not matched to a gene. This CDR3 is CASSSGQVGYEQYF. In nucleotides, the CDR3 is TGCGCCAGCAGCTCGGGACAGGTCGGCTACGAGCAGTACTTC. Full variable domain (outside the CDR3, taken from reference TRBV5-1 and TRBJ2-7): KAGVTQTPRYLIKTRGQQVTLSCSPISGHRSVSWYQQTPGQGLQFLFEYFSETQRNKGNFPGRFSGRQFSNSRSEMNVSTLELGDSALYLCASSSGQVGYEQYFGPGTRLTVT.

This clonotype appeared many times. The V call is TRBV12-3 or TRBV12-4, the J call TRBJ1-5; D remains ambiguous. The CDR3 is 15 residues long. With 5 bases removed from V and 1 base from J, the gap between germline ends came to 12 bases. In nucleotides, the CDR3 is TGTGCCAGCAGTCCTGCGGGGATGAGCAATCAGCCCCAGCATTTT. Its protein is CASSPAGMSNQPQHF.

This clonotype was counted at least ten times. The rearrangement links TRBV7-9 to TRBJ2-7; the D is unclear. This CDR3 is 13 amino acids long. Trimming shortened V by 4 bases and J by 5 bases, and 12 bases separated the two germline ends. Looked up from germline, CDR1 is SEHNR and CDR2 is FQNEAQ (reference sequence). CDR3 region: CASSSLGYDEQYF. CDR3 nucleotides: TGTGCCAGCAGCTCCCTGGGATACGACGAGCAGTACTTC. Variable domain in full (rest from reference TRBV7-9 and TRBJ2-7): DTGVSQNPRHKITKRGQNVTFRCDPISEHNRLYWYRQTLGQGPEFLTYFQNEAQLEKSRLLSDRFSAERPKGSFSTLEIQRTEQGDSAMYLCASSSLGYDEQYFGPGTRLTVT.

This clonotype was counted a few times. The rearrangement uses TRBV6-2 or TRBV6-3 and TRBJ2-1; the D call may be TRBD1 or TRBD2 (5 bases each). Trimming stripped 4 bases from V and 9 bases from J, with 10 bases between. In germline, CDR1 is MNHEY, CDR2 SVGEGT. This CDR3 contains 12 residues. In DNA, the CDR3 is TGTGCCAGCAGTTGGGGGACGAGTGAGCAGTTCTTC. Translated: CASSWGTSEQFF.

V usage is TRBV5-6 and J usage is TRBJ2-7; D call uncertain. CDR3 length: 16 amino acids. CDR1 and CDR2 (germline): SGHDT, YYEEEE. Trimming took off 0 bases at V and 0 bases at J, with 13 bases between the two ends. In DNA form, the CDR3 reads TGTGCCAGCAGCTTGGCCGCAAGCAGCATCTCCTACGAGCAGTACTTC. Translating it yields CASSLAASSISYEQYF.

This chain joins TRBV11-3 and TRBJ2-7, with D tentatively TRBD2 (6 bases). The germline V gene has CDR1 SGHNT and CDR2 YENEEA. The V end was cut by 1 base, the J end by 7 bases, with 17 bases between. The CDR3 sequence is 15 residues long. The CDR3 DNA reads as TGTGCCAGCAGCTTAGGCGGAGGGACGTCGGAGGAGCAGTACTTC. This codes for CASSLGGGTSEEQYF.

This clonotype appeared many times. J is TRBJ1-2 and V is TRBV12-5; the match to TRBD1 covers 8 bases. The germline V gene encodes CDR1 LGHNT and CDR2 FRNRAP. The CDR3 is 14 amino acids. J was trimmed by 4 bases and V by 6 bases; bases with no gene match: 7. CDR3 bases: TGTGCTAGTGGACAGGGGGACAGCTTCTATGGCTACACCTTC. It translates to CASGQGDSFYGYTF.